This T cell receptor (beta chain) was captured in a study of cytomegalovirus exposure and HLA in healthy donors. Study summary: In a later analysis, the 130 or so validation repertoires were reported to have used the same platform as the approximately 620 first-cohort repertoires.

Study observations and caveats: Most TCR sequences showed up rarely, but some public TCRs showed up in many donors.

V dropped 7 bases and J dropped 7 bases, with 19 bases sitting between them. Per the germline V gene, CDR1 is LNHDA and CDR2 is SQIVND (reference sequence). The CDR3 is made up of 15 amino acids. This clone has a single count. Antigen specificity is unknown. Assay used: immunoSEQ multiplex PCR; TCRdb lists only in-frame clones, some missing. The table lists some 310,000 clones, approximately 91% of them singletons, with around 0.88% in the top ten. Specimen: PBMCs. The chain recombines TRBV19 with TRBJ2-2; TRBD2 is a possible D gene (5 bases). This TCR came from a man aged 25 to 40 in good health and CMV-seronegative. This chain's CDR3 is CASKEVLLPGGELFF. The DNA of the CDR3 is TGTGCCAGTAAGGAGGTACTCCTCCCGGGCGGGGAGCTGTTTTTT.